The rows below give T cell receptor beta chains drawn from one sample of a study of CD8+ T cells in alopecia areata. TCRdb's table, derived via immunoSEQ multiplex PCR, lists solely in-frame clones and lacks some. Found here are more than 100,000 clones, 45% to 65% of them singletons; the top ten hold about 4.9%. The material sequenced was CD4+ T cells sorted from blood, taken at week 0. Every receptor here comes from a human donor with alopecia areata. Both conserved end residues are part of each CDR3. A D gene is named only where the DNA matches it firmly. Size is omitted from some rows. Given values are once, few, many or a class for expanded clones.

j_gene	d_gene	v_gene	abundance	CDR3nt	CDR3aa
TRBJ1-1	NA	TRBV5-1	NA	TGCGCCAGCCACAGGACCCCTAACACTGAAGCTTTCTTT	CASHRTPNTEAFF
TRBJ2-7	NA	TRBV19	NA	TGTGCCAGTAGTATGTACCCGGGACCGAACTACGAGCAGTACTTC	CASSMYPGPNYEQYF
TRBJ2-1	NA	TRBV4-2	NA	TGTGCCAGCAGCCAAGGATACCGGGATGGGCAGTTCTTC	CASSQGYRDGQFF
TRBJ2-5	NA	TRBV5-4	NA	TGTGCCAGCAGCTTGGCCAGGTCGGCCGAGTACTTC	CASSLARSAEYF
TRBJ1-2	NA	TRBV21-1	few	TGTGCCAGCAGCAAATTCGGGACAGGGGTCCGGAACTATGGCTACACCTTC	CASSKFGTGVRNYGYTF
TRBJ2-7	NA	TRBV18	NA	TGTGCCAGCTCACCACGTAGCGGCCGAGGGGAGCAGTACTTC	CASSPRSGRGEQYF
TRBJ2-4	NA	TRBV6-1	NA	TGTGCCAGCAGTGAAATGGCCAGGGGCCTAAGAGCCAAAAACATTCAGTACTTC	CASSEMARGLRAKNIQYF
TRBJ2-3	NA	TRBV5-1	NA	TGCGCCAGCAGCTCGGGGTCAAGCACAGATACGCAGTATTTT	CASSSGSSTDTQYF
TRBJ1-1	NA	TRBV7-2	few	TGTGCCAGCGAGTTACAGGGACTCATGAACACTGAAGCTTTCTTT	CASELQGLMNTEAFF
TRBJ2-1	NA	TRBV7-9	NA	TGTGCCAGTACGATCCTGGATGAGCAGTTCTTC	CASTILDEQFF
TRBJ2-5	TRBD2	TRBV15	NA	TGTGCCACCAGCAATCGACGGGGGGGCGCGGAGACCCAGTACTTC	CATSNRRGGAETQYF
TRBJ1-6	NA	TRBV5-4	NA	TGTGCCAGCAGGTCCGGGGGACAAGGGAGAAAATTTTCACCCCTCCACTTT	CASRSGGQGRKFSPLHF
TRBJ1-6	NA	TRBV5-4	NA	TGTGCCAGCAGCCTTACAGGATATAATTCACCCCTCCACTTT	CASSLTGYNSPLHF
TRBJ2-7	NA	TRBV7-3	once	TGTGCCAGCAGCAGAAACCCCGGCTACGAGCAGTACTTC	CASSRNPGYEQYF
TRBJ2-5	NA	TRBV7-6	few	TGTGCCAGCAGCCAAGCCGGACTGAAAGAGACCCAGTACTTC	CASSQAGLKETQYF
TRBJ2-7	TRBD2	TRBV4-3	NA	TGCGCCAGCAGCCAAGACTACCCGGGACTAGCGGTAGCCTACGAGCAGTACTTC	CASSQDYPGLAVAYEQYF
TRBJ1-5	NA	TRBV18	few	TGTGCCAGCCACTCGACCAGGGGTCAGCCCCAGCATTTT	CASHSTRGQPQHF
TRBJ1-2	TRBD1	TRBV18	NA	TGTGCCAGCTCACCCGGACAGGGAGCTAACTATGGCTACACCTTC	CASSPGQGANYGYTF
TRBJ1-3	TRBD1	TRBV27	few	TGTGCCAGCGCCCGGACAGGGCCTGGAAACACCATATATTTT	CASARTGPGNTIYF
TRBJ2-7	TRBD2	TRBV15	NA	TGTGCCACCAGCAGTATAGCGGGAGGGCCCTACGAGCAGTACTTC	CATSSIAGGPYEQYF
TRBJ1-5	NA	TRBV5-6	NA	TGTGCCAGCAGCCAAGAAGGGCGGCAGCCCCAGCATTTT	CASSQEGRQPQHF
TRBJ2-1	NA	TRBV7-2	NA	TGTGCCAGCAGAGAGGGGGCGGGGGTTTCCTACAATGAGCAGTTCTTC	CASREGAGVSYNEQFF
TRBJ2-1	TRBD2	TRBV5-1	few	TGCGCCAGCAGCTTGGCTAGCGGGAGGGCCAATGAGCAGTTCTTC	CASSLASGRANEQFF